This T cell receptor beta chain was observed in a study of blood T cell repertoires in COVID-19 (TCRdb year 2020). At the level of the whole study: Collaborator samples came from the United States, Italy and Spain and covered acute and convalescent phases of COVID-19. Deeply sampled blood TCRbeta repertoires from subjects exposed to, actively infected with, or recovered from COVID-19 were included in the dataset. Sample metadata almost always included a de-identified subject ID, COVID-19 status, age in years and sex. The prospective study material was composed of cDNA or gDNA derived from T cells, B-cell-depleted T cells, or PBMCs. The samples were drawn from two sources: the first 160 participants of the ongoing ImmuneRACE study, and 1,000 to 1,500 subjects contributed by 6 global collaborators. The repertoires were released in a freely available public database intended as a resource for research on the immune response to SARS-CoV-2. HLA class I and class II types, where available, came from metadata supplied by the sample provider rather than from assay-based typing.

Broader findings and caveats from the paper: Clinical and demographic metadata were provided uncurated, with the amount varying by source and participant.

The immunoSEQ Assay, a bias-controlled multiplex PCR, was used to amplify TCRbeta CDR3 regions from genomic DNA. In the authors' own workflow: Nucleated cell counts per sample were estimated from amplification of reference gene primers within the assay. Sequence reads were collapsed and filtered to measure the absolute abundance of every unique TCRbeta CDR3 rearrangement. Productive Simpson clonality was computed per sample as the square root of Simpson's diversity index over productive rearrangements. Imported from immuneACCESS, the table was reduced by TCRdb to in-frame sequences with V and J called. These copies leave out some clones; in studies compared against another copy, an unresolved V gene accounts for under half, and the cause of the remainder is not known. Clonal size and the V and J genes are those of that table, whereas D and trimming came from the DNA. Within this sample are 25,000 to 35,000 clones, with over 70% of them counted one time only. About a sixth of the sample goes to the ten largest clones.

With respect to this clone: Its antigen remains undetermined. Per-nucleotide qualities are absent, and no much larger clonotype sits a single base away.

Whole blood was collected in K2EDTA tubes by collaborating institutions according to the institutions' own protocols. Collaborator samples were shipped for TCRbeta analysis as frozen whole blood, isolated PBMCs, or DNA extracted from either sample type. What was sequenced was peripheral blood. This TCR was recovered from a man between 65 and 85 years old with active COVID-19.

The CDR3 protein: CASSYSGGRGRSGNTIYF. The base sequence is TGTGCCAGCAGTTACTCAGGGGGCAGAGGGAGGTCTGGAAACACCATATATTTT. The chain is made from TRBV3-1 (or the pseudogene TRBV3-2) and TRBJ1-3, with 8 middle bases fitting TRBD1. Clipping removes 6 bases from V and 1 base from J, with 14 as the unmatched junction base count. Its CDR3 holds 18 amino acids, cysteine through phenylalanine. Only the CDR3 portion is preserved as DNA: 54 bases, with reading frame beginning at the first base. The germline V gene (reference sequence) provides CDR1 LGHDT and CDR2 YNNKEL.